The rows below give T cell receptor beta chains drawn from one sample of a study of CD8 T cells in ankylosing spondylitis. TCRdb ran MiXCR on the 5' RACE reads and lists one entry per CDR3 protein. The sample consists of 350,000 or so distinct CDR3 sequences, 8% of them appearing once. The sequencing sample was made of blood, either unsorted or a sorted T cell fraction (not recorded which). The source is a male donor with ankylosing spondylitis. CDR3s include the opening cysteine and the closing phenylalanine or tryptophan. Fields, in order: D gene, J gene, clone size, V gene, CDR3 protein, CDR3 DNA. D genes are given only for firm matches. Expanded clones get a size class; other rows say once, few or many, or leave the size out.

.,TRBJ2-1,few,TRBV4-1,CASSQVGGRNYNEQFF,TGCGCCAGCAGCCAAGTCGGAGGGAGAAACTACAATGAGCAGTTCTTC
.,TRBJ2-7,.,TRBV6-1,CATMMGVPYEQYF,TGTGCCACTATGATGGGGGTTCCCTACGAGCAGTACTTC
TRBD1,TRBJ2-7,.,TRBV7-8,CASTGGQGSYEQYF,TGTGCCAGCACCGGTGGACAGGGTTCCTACGAGCAGTACTTC
TRBD2,TRBJ2-1,.,TRBV4-1,CASSRNPGLAGDSNEQFF,TGCGCCAGCAGCCGGAACCCGGGACTAGCGGGAGATTCGAATGAGCAGTTCTTC
TRBD2,TRBJ2-1,many,TRBV12-3/TRBV12-4,CASRTIGLAGNNEQFF,TGTGCCAGCAGGACCATTGGGCTAGCGGGGAACAATGAGCAGTTCTTC
.,TRBJ2-7,many,TRBV5-1,CASSSGRLAEQYF,TGCGCCAGCAGCTCTGGGAGACTGGCCGAGCAGTACTTC
TRBD2,TRBJ2-3,many,TRBV29-1,CSGSLAGGTDTQYF,TGCAGCGGCTCACTAGCGGGCGGCACAGATACGCAGTATTTT
TRBD1,TRBJ2-1,.,TRBV7-9,CASSTPGQGANEQFF,TGTGCCAGCAGCACCCCGGGACAGGGGGCAAATGAGCAGTTCTTC
.,TRBJ2-5,many,TRBV5-5,CASSLDRSRRGETQYF,TGTGCCAGCAGCTTGGATCGGTCCCGGAGGGGAGAGACCCAGTACTTC
TRBD1,TRBJ1-5,many,TRBV12-3/TRBV12-4,CASSFLTGGSNQPQHF,TGTGCCAGCAGTTTCTTGACAGGGGGTTCCAATCAGCCCCAGCATTTT
TRBD2,TRBJ2-1,many,TRBV5-1,CASSLRREGYNEQFF,TGCGCCAGCAGCTTGCGGCGGGAGGGGTACAATGAGCAGTTCTTC
.,TRBJ1-3,.,TRBV12-3/TRBV12-4,CASSLSRNTIYF,TGTGCCAGCAGTCTCTCCAGAAACACCATATATTTT
TRBD1,TRBJ2-3,many,TRBV27,CASSWTGRTDTQYF,TGTGCCAGCAGTTGGACAGGGCGTACAGATACGCAGTATTTT
TRBD2,TRBJ2-2,many,TRBV29-1,CSAGGLATNTGELFF,TGCAGCGCTGGGGGACTAGCGACTAACACCGGGGAGCTGTTTTTT
.,TRBJ1-1,many,TRBV12-3/TRBV12-4,CASSPTGKNTEAFF,TGTGCCAGCAGTCCTACAGGGAAGAACACTGAAGCTTTCTTT
TRBD2,TRBJ2-7,many,TRBV7-9,CASSASGYEQYF,TGTGCCAGCAGCGCTAGCGGCTACGAGCAGTACTTC
TRBD1,TRBJ1-2,.,TRBV20-1,CSAGTSGTGDGYTF,TGCAGTGCGGGCACCTCGGGGACAGGGGATGGCTACACCTTC
TRBD2,TRBJ2-2,few,TRBV5-1,CASRGLGRTGELFF,TGCGCCAGCAGGGGACTAGGGAGGACCGGGGAGCTGTTTTTT
.,TRBJ1-4,.,TRBV20-1,CSARVPGTSNEKLFF,TGCAGTGCTAGAGTCCCCGGGACCTCGAATGAAAAACTGTTTTTT
.,TRBJ1-1,.,TRBV19,CATGVNKDTEAFF,TGTGCCACCGGAGTCAACAAGGACACTGAAGCTTTCTTT
.,TRBJ2-1,.,TRBV29-1,CSVEDRYRNEQFF,TGCAGCGTTGAAGATAGGTACCGGAATGAGCAGTTCTTC
.,TRBJ2-3,few,TRBV5-4,CASSLLATDTQYF,TGTGCCAGCAGCTTACTAGCCACAGATACGCAGTATTTT
TRBD2,TRBJ2-1,many,TRBV7-7,CASSLRAGPAYNEQFF,TGTGCTAGCAGCTTAAGAGCGGGACCGGCCTACAATGAGCAGTTCTTC
.,TRBJ1-5,many,TRBV29-1,CSVVGTIGQPQHF,TGCAGCGTTGTTGGGACTATCGGGCAGCCCCAGCATTTT
TRBD1,TRBJ2-3,few,TRBV5-1,CASSLQGRSTDTQYF,TGCGCCAGCAGCTTACAGGGGAGAAGCACAGATACGCAGTATTTT
TRBD2,TRBJ2-1,many,TRBV12-3/TRBV12-4,CASSLNLAGFVGNEQFF,TGTGCCAGCAGTTTAAATCTAGCGGGATTTGTTGGGAATGAGCAGTTCTTC
TRBD2,TRBJ2-5,few,TRBV10-3,CAISESPSGTQETQYF,TGTGCCATCAGTGAGTCCCCTAGCGGGACACAAGAGACCCAGTACTTC
.,TRBJ2-3,few,TRBV6-2/TRBV6-3,CASSYSAQGSDTQYF,TGTGCCAGCAGTTACTCGGCGCAGGGGAGCGATACGCAGTATTTT
.,TRBJ1-3,few,TRBV12-3/TRBV12-4,CASPGGGNTIYF,TGTGCCAGCCCTGGGGGCGGAAACACCATATATTTT
TRBD1,TRBJ2-7,.,TRBV20-1,CSASRRDRGTYEQYF,TGCAGTGCTAGTCGCCGGGACAGGGGTACCTACGAGCAGTACTTC